The T cell receptor beta chain under discussion was sequenced for a study of blood T cells in healthy people across ages (dated by TCRdb to 2015 to 2017). Looking at the study overall: In model experiments, roughly one uniquely barcoded TCR beta cDNA molecule per two T cells was captured by template switching. The study measured age-related changes in TCR beta repertoire diversity using deep sequencing normalized with unique cDNA molecular identifiers. The donors were divided into four age groups: young (average about 16 years), middle-aged (roughly 40), aged (around 67) and long-lived (82). To avoid experimental bias, donors of different ages were spread randomly across the sequencing lanes. The study analyzed two additional independent replicas of 1 million unique cDNA reads from the same blood draw for two donors, one aged 18 to 30 and one aged 80 or older.

The donors were roughly 40 Caucasian individuals from Russia, aged roughly 6 to 90 years, who were systemically healthy. Each donor gave approximately 9.4 milliliters of peripheral blood, drawn into EDTA-treated Vacutainer tubes. Ficoll-Paque density-gradient centrifugation was used to isolate PBMCs, with at least 6.5 million obtained per sample. Trizol reagent was used to extract total RNA from PBMCs, with at least 5 micrograms per sample. The percentages of naive CD45RAhigh/CD27high T cells were determined by flow cytometry on a PBMC aliquot from every donor. Overall results and qualifications from the work: Bulk unsorted PBMC profiling prevented conclusive comparison of naive and antigen-experienced compartments. Total diversity estimates from one million sequenced T cells were considered lower bounds and underestimates. Compared with the aged group, more naive CD4+ T cells, fewer expanded clones and increased TCR diversity were shown by the long-lived group, suggesting age selection. Because the CMV infection status of the donors was unknown, age-related changes in expanded clonotypes may potentially have been confounded. Observed TCR beta diversity per million T cells fell roughly linearly with age, and a significant reduction was already apparent by age roughly 40. Observed TCR beta diversity correlated strongly with the percentage of naive T cells measured by flow cytometry.

A remark on this clonotype: The antigen this receptor binds is unknown. Per-base quality was not reported, and no clone a single base away is much larger than it.

According to the germline V gene (reference sequence), CDR1 reads SEHNR and CDR2 reads FQNEAQ. Trimming accounts for 3 bases at V and 5 bases at J, while the number of junction bases matched to no gene is 14. Including the terminal cysteine and phenylalanine, the CDR3 comprises 18 residues. Here the CDR3 DNA is all that survives: 54 bases in frame from base 1. Receptors were amplified or captured by 5' RACE. Sequenced using an Illumina HiSeq 2500. A second PCR of about 6 to 12 cycles was run with a J-beta primer mix and a sample-barcoded 5' primer. A unique molecular identifier was introduced onto each TCR beta cDNA molecule by a template-switch 5' adaptor carrying 12 random nucleotides. Each sample yielded at least 2.5 million CDR3-containing paired-end reads. First-strand cDNA synthesis was performed from all RNA using the Mint cDNA synthesis kit, with priming by a TRBC-specific oligonucleotide. After uracil-DNA glycosylase treatment, a first 18-cycle PCR used universal primers M1SS and BC2_uni_R on all cDNA. Per the source publication's procedure: For normalization, 1 million high-quality reads, each with a distinct molecular identifier, were randomly selected from each sample. Reads sharing molecular identifiers were discarded rather than binned into consensus sequences. MiTCR, with a Q25 quality threshold and the strictest error-elimination algorithm, was used for CDR3 identification, clonotype clustering and error correction. A nonparametric unseen species model with Euler transformation was used to estimate a lower bound on total TCR beta diversity. Through fastp at Q25 and MiXCR, TCRdb rebuilt clones from the public reads, retaining in-frame beta chains. Entries that share a CDR3 protein sequence are merged under the most common genes and DNA. The V and J calls come from TCRdb's annotation, not from the publication. Counted in this sample were hundreds of thousands of distinct CDR3 sequences; around 41% of them appeared once. Of the sample, about 32% is held by the ten largest clones.

This clonotype was obtained from a man aged 80 or over in good health. Sequences were obtained from blood. The rearranged segments are TRBV7-9 and TRBJ2-3; 10 nucleotides in the junction match TRBD2. DNA sequence: TGTGCCAGCAGCTTGCTAGCGGGGGACCTCAAATCGGGAGATACGCAGTATTTT. Its translation is CASSLLAGDLKSGDTQYF.